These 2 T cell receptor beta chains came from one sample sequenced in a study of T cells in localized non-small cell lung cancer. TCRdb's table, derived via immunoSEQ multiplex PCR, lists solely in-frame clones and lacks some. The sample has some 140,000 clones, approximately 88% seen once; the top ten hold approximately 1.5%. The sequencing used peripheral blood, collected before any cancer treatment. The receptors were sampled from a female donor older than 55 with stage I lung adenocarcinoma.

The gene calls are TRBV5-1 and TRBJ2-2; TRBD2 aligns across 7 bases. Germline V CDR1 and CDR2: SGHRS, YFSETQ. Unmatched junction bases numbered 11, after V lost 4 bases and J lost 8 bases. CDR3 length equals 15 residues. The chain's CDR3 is CASSGQAGAAGELFF. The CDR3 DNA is TGCGCCAGCAGCGGTCAGGCGGGAGCGGCTGGGGAGCTGTTTTTT. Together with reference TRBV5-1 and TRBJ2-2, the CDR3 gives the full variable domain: KAGVTQTPRYLIKTRGQQVTLSCSPISGHRSVSWYQQTPGQGLQFLFEYFSETQRNKGNFPGRFSGRQFSNSRSEMNVSTLELGDSALYLCASSGQAGAAGELFFGEGSRLTVL.

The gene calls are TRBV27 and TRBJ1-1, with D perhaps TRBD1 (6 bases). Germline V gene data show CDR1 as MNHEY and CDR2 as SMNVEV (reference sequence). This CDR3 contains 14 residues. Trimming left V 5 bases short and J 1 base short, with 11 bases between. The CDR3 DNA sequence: TGTGCCAGCAGTATCTTAGGGGGGAACACTGAAGCTTTCTTT. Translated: CASSILGGNTEAFF.